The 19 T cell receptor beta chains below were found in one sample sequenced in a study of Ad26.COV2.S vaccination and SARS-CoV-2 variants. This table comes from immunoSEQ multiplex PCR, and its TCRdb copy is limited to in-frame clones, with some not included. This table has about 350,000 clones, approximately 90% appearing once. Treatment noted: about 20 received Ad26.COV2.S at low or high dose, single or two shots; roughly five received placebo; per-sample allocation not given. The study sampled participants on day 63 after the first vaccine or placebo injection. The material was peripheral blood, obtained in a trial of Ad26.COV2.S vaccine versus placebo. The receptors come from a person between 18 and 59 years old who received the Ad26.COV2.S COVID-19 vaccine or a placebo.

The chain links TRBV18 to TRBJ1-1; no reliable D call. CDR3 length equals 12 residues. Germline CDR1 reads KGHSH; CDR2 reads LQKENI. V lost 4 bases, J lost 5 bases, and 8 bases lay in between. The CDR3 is CASSLIKTEAFF. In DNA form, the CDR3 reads TGTGCCAGCTCACTAATCAAGACTGAAGCTTTCTTT.

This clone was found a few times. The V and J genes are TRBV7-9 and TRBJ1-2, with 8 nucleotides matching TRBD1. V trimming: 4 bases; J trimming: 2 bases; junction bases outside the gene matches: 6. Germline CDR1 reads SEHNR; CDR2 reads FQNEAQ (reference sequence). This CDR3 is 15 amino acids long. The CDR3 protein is CASSSRDRPNYGYTF. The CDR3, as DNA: TGTGCCAGCAGCTCCCGGGACAGGCCAAACTATGGCTACACCTTC. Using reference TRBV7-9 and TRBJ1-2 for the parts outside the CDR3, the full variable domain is DTGVSQNPRHKITKRGQNVTFRCDPISEHNRLYWYRQTLGQGPEFLTYFQNEAQLEKSRLLSDRFSAERPKGSFSTLEIQRTEQGDSAMYLCASSSRDRPNYGYTFGSGTRLTVV.

This CDR3 is CSASIRENQPQHF. CDR3 coding DNA: TGCAGTGCTAGTATCAGGGAGAATCAGCCCCAGCATTTT. The V and J genes are TRBV20-1 and TRBJ1-5; TRBD1 might be the D (5 bases). Germline V gene sequence: CDR1 DFQATT, CDR2 SNEGSKA (reference sequence). The ends were cut back, 3 bases at V and 4 bases at J, with 10 bases in the middle. This CDR3 has 13 residues.

The CDR3 DNA is TGCAGCGTCCCAACCGGGAACACTGAAGCTTTCTTT. Amino acid sequence: CSVPTGNTEAFF. The chain has TRBV29-1 and TRBJ1-1; D remains unclear. Germline V CDR1 and CDR2: SQVTM, ANQGSEA. This CDR3 has 12 residues. The V and J ends lost 6 bases and 1 base respectively, with 9 bases between them.

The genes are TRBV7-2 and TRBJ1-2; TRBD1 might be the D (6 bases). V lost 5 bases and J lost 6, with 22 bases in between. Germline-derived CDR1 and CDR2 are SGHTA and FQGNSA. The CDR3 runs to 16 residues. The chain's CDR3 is CASSPLTLGGADGYTF. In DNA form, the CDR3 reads TGTGCCAGCAGCCCGCTGACCCTAGGGGGGGCGGATGGCTACACCTTC.

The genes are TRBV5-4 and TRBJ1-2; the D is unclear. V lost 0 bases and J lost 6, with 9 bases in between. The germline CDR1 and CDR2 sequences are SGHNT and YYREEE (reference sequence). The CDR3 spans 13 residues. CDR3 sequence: CASSLEVADGYTF. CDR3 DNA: TGTGCCAGCAGCTTGGAAGTGGCCGATGGCTACACCTTC.

The CDR3 bases are TGTGCCAGCAGTGATGGGAGTAGCAATCAGCCCCAGCATTTT. It translates to CASSDGSSNQPQHF. This chain links TRBV6-4 with TRBJ1-5; D is unresolved. The CDR3 covers 14 residues. CDR1 is MRHNA, CDR2 SNTAGT, per germline. Trimming took off 3 bases at V and 0 bases at J, with 6 bases between the two ends.

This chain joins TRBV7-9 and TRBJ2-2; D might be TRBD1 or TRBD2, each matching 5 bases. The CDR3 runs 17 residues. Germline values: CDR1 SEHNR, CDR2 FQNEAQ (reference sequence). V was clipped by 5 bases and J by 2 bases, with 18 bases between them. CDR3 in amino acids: CASSPPRGPYNTGELFF. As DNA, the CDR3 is TGTGCCAGCAGCCCTCCGAGGGGCCCCTATAACACCGGGGAGCTGTTTTTT.

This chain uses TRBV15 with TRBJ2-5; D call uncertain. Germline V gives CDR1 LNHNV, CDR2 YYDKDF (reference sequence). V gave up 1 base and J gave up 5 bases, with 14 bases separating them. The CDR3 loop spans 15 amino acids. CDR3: CATSRGYSPLETQYF. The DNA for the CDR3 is TGTGCCACCAGCAGAGGCTACTCGCCCCTGGAGACCCAGTACTTC.

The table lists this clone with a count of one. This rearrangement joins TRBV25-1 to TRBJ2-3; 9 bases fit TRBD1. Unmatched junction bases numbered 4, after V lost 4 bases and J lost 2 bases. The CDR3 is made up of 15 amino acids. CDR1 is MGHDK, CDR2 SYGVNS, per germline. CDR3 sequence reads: CASSVGTGYTDTQYF. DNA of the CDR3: TGTGCCAGCAGTGTAGGGACAGGGTACACAGATACGCAGTATTTT.

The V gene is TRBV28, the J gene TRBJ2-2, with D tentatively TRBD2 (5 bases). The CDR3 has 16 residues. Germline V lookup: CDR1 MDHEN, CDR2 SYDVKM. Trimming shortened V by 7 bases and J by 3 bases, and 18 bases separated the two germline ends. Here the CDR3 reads CASTNQEGRYTGELFF. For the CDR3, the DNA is TGTGCCAGCACAAACCAAGAGGGCCGATACACCGGGGAGCTGTTTTTT.

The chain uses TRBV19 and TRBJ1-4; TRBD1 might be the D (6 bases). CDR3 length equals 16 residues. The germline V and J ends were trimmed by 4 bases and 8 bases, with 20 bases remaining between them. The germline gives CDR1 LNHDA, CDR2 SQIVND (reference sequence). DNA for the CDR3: TGTGCCAGTAGTACCTCCGGGGGCCGCGTTGGGGAAAAACTGTTTTTT. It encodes CASSTSGGRVGEKLFF.

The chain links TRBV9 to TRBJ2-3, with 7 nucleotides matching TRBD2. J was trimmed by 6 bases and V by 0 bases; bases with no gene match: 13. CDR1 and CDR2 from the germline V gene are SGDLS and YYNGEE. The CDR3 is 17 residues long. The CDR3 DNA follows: TGTGCCAGCAGCGTAGGGAGGCTAGCGGACATTTTGGATACGCAGTATTTT. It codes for CASSVGRLADILDTQYF.

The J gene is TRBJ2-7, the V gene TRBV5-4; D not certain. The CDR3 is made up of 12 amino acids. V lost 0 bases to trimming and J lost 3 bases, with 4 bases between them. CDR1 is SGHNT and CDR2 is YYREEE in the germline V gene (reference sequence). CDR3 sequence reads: CASSLDGYEQYF. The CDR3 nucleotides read TGTGCCAGCAGCTTGGACGGCTACGAGCAGTACTTC.

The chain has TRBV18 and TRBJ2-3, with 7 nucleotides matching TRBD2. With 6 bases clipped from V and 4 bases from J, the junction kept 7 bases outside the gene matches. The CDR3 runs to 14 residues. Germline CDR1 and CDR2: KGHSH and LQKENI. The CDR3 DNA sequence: TGTGCCAGCTCTTCGGGGAGGGCCCCAGATACGCAGTATTTT. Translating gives CASSSGRAPDTQYF.

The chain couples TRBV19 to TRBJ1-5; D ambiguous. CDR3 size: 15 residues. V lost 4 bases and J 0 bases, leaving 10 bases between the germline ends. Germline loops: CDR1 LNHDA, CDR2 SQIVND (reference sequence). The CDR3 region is CASSKNNLSNQPQHF. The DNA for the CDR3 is TGTGCCAGTAGTAAGAACAACCTTAGCAATCAGCCCCAGCATTTT.

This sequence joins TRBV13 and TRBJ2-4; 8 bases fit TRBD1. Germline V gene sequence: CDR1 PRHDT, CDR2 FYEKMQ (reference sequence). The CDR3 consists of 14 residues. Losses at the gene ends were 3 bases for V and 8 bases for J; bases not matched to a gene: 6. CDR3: CASSLRTGKDIQYF. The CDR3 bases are TGTGCCAGCAGCTTGAGGACAGGGAAGGACATTCAGTACTTC.

The CDR3 sequence: CASSETSVEYTEAFF. In nucleotides, the CDR3 is TGTGCCAGCAGTGAAACTAGTGTGGAGTACACTGAAGCTTTCTTT. The V and J genes are TRBV6-1 and TRBJ1-1; D uncertain. The germline V gene encodes CDR1 MNHNS and CDR2 SASEGT. Trimming took off 2 bases at V and 3 bases at J, with 13 bases between the two ends. This CDR3 contains 15 residues.

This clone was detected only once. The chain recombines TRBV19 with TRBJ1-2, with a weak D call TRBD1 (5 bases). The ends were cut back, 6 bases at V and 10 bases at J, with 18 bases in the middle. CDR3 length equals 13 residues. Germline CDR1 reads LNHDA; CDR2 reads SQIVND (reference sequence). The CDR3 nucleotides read TGTGCCAGTAGCCCCCCGGGACGTTACGACTACACCTTC. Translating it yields CASSPPGRYDYTF.